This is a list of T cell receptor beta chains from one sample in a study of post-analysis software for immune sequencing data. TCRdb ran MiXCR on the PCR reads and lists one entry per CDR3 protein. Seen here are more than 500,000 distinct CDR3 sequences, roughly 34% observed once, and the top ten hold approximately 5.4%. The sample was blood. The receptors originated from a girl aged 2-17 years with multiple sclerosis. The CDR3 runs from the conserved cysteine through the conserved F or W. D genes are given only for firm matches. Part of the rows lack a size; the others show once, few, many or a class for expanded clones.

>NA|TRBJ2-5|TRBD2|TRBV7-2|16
TGTGCCAACAGCTCGGGACTAGCGAGCCCCCAAGAGACCCAGTACTTC
CANSSGLASPQETQYF
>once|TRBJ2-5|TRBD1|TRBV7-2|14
TGTGCCAGCAGCCACGACAGGGCACAAGAGACCCAGTACTTC
CASSHDRAQETQYF
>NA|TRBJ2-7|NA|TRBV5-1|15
TGCGCCAGCAGCTTGGAGACATATCAGTCCTACGAGCAGTACTTC
CASSLETYQSYEQYF
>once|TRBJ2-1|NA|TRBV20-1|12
TGCAGTGCACCGACTAGGAAAAATGAGCAGTTCTTC
CSAPTRKNEQFF
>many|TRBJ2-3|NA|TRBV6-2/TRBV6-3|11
TGTGCCAGCAGTCCCATGGATACGCAGTATTTT
CASSPMDTQYF
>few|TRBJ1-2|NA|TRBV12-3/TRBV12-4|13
TGTGCCAGCACCCCCCGTTGGGATTATGGCTACACCTTC
CASTPRWDYGYTF
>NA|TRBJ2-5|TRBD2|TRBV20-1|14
TGCAGTGCTTCGATGTTAGGGGAGGGAGAGACCCAGTACTTC
CSASMLGEGETQYF
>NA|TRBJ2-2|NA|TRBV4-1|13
TGCGCCAGCAGCCTTCGGCGGGGTGGGGAGCTGTTTTTT
CASSLRRGGELFF
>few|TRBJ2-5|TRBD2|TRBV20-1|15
TGCAGTGCTTTGACTAGCGGGGAATACCAAGAGACCCAGTACTTC
CSALTSGEYQETQYF
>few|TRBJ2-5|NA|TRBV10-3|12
TGTGCCATCAGCCCCCCGGGGGAGACCCAGTACTTC
CAISPPGETQYF
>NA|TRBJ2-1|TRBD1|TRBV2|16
TGTGCCAGCAGTGATGGTCAGGGGGCAACCTACAATGAGCAGTTCTTC
CASSDGQGATYNEQFF
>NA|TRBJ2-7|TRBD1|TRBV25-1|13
TGTGCCAGCGGATCGGACAGGACCTTGGAGCAGTACTTC
CASGSDRTLEQYF
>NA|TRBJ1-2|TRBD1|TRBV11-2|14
TGTGCCAGCAGCATTGACAGGGTTAACTATGGCTACACCTTC
CASSIDRVNYGYTF
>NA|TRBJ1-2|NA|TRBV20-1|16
TGCAGTGCTAGAGAACGACGGGTGGTGGGGAACTATGGCTACACCTTC
CSARERRVVGNYGYTF
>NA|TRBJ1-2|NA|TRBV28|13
TGTGCCAGCAGTTTAGGGCCGCGCTATGGCTACACCTTC
CASSLGPRYGYTF
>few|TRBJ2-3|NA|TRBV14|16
TGTGCCAGCAGCCTAGGGACCGGACGCTACACAGATACGCAGTATTTT
CASSLGTGRYTDTQYF
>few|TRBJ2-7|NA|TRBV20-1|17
TGCAGTGCTAGAGATTTTGTTTTTGGGGGGCCGACCTACGAGCAGTACTTC
CSARDFVFGGPTYEQYF
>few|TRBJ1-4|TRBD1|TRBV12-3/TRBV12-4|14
TGTGCCAGCAGTTGGACAGGACAGGGAGTAAAACTGTTTTTT
CASSWTGQGVKLFF
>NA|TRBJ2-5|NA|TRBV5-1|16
TGCGCCAGCAGCTTGACCCTTGACAGGTCTTCTGGGACCCAGTACTTC
CASSLTLDRSSGTQYF
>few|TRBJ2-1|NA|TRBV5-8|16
TGTGCCAGCAGCTTCTCTGGGCACCTCTCCTACAATGAGCAGTTCTTC
CASSFSGHLSYNEQFF
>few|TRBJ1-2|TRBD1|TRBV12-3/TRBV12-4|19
TGTGCCAACGGACGCTTCCGGTTGAGGACAGGGTCCCCAAGGGATGGCTACACCTTC
CANGRFRLRTGSPRDGYTF
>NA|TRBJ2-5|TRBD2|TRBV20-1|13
TGCAGTGCCACGGGACTAGGGGGAGGGACCCAGTACTTC
CSATGLGGGTQYF
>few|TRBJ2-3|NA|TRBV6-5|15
TGTGCCAGCAGTTACCTACCCCGGGTAGCTGATACGCAGTATTTT
CASSYLPRVADTQYF
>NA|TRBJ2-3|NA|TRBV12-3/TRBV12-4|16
TGTGCCAGCAGTTTAGAGGGGGGGCTAAGCGCAGATACGCAGTATTTT
CASSLEGGLSADTQYF
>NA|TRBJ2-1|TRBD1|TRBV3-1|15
TGTGCCAGCAGCAAAAACAGGGGCCGTCTTCATGAGCAGTTCTTC
CASSKNRGRLHEQFF
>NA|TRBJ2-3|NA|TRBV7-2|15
TGTGCCAGCAGGATCACGGGAATACTCGCAGATACGCAGTATTTT
CASRITGILADTQYF
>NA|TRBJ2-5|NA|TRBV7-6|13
TGTGCCAGCAGCTTTGACAGGAAAGAGACCCAGTACTTC
CASSFDRKETQYF
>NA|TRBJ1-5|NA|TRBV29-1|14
TGCAGCGTCCGACGACCGGCCCCCGATCAGCCCCAGCATTTT
CSVRRPAPDQPQHF
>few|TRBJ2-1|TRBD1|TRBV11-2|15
TGTGCCAGCAGCTTAGATCTGGGACAGGGCAATGAGCAGTTCTTC
CASSLDLGQGNEQFF
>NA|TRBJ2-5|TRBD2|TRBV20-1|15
TGCAGTGCAGGGTCCAACCGGGGGGGGCAAGAGACCCAGTACTTC
CSAGSNRGGQETQYF
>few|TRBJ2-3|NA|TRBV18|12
TGTGCCAGCTCACCGAACAGGGATACGCAGTATTTT
CASSPNRDTQYF
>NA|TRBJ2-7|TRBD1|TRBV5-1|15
TGCGCCAGCAGCTTAAGACAGGGAACCCCCTACGAGCAGTACTTC
CASSLRQGTPYEQYF
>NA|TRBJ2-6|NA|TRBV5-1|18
TGCGCCAGCAGCTTTTTTAGGGGCGAAAGCTCTGGGGCCAACGTCCTGACTTTC
CASSFFRGESSGANVLTF
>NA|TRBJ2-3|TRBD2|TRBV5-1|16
TGCGCCAGCAGCTTCGGGACTAGCGGGATCACAGATACGCAGTATTTT
CASSFGTSGITDTQYF
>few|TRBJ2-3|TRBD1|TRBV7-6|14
TGTGCCAGCACCAAGGACAGGGGTACAGATACGCAGTATTTT
CASTKDRGTDTQYF
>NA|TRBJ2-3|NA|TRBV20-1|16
TGCAGTGCTAGAGCCCCGGGAAGGCCCAACACAGATACGCAGTATTTT
CSARAPGRPNTDTQYF
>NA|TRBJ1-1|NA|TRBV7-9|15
TGTGCCAGCAGCTCGTTTGGGGGGGCGGACACTGAAGCTTTCTTT
CASSSFGGADTEAFF
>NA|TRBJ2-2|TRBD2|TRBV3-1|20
TGTGCCAGCAGCCAAGAAAGGGCTAGCGGGGCTACCGCGAACACCGGGGAGCTGTTTTTT
CASSQERASGATANTGELFF
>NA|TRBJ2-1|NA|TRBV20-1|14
TGCAGTGCCCTGGGACGCCTATCCTACAATGAGCAGTTCTTC
CSALGRLSYNEQFF
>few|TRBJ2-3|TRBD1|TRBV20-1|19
TGCAGTGCTAGTTTAGGGACAGGGGGCGATTTTTTGACCACAGATACGCAGTATTTT
CSASLGTGGDFLTTDTQYF
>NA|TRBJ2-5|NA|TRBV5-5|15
TGTGCCAGCAGCTCGCAACGAGGGAGTGGAGAGACCCAGTACTTC
CASSSQRGSGETQYF
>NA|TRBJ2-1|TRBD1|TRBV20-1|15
TGCAGTGCTAGACTCTTCGGGACAGTAGAAGAGACCCAGTTCTTC
CSARLFGTVEETQFF
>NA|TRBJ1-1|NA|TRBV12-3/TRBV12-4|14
TGTGCCAGCAGCCCCCGGTGGGGGAACACTGAAGCTTTCTTT
CASSPRWGNTEAFF